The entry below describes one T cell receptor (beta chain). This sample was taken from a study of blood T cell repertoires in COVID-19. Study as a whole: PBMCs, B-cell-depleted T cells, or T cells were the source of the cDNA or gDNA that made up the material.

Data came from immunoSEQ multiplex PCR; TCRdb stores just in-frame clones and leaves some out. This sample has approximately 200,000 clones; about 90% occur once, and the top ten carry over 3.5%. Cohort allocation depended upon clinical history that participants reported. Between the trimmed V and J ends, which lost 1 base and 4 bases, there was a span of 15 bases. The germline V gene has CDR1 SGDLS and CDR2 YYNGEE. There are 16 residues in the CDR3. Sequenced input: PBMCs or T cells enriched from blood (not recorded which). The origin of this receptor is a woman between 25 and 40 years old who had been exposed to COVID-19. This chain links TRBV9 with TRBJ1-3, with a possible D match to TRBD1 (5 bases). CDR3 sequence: CASSVSLGLQGNTIYF. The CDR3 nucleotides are TGTGCCAGCAGCGTAAGCCTGGGACTGCAAGGAAACACCATATATTTT.